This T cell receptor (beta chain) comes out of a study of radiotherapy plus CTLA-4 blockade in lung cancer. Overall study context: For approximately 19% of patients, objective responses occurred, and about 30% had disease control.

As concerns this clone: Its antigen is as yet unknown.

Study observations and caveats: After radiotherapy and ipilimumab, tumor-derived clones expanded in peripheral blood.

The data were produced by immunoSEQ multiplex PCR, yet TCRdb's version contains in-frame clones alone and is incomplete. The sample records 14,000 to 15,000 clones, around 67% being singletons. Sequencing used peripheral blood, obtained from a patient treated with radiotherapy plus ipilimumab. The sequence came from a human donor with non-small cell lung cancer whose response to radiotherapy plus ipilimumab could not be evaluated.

The CDR3, as DNA: TGTGCCAGCAGCCAAGGTACGACTAGCGTCGATGCTAGAGAGACCCAGTACTTC. Its translation is CASSQGTTSVDARETQYF. The chain has TRBV14 and TRBJ2-5, with 8 positions matching TRBD2. With V trimmed by 1 base and J by 4 bases, 14 bases remained unmatched. From germline, CDR1 is SGHDN and CDR2 FVKESK. This CDR3 is 18 amino acids long. Full variable domain (rest looked up from reference TRBV14 and TRBJ2-5): EAGVTQFPSHSVIEKGQTVTLRCDPISGHDNLYWYRRVMGKEIKFLLHFVKESKQDESGMPNNRFLAERTGGTYSTLKVQPAELEDSGVYFCASSQGTTSVDARETQYFGPGTRLLVL.